One sample yielded the 22 T cell receptor beta chains listed below, sequenced in a study of cytomegalovirus exposure and HLA in healthy donors. A multiplex PCR was run with 60 Vbeta primers and 13 Jbeta primers. Sequenced by immunoSEQ multiplex PCR; TCRdb stores in-frame clones only, minus some. The sample records 50,000 to 70,000 clones, about four fifths being singletons. Sequenced sample: PBMCs. The receptors were sampled from a man aged 30-40 years in good health and CMV-seropositive.

The J gene is TRBJ2-7, the V gene TRBV30; tentatively, D is TRBD1 (6 bases). Per germline, CDR1 GTSNPN and CDR2 SVGIG (reference sequence). This CDR3 is built from 14 residues. The germline V and J ends were trimmed by 4 bases and 2 bases, with 15 bases remaining between them. This CDR3 is CAWNRDTVTYEQYF. CDR3 DNA: TGTGCCTGGAACCGGGACACAGTGACCTACGAGCAGTACTTC.

This clone was seen once. The V and J genes are TRBV2 and TRBJ1-2, with 7 bases that match TRBD1. The CDR3 length is 12 residues. Per the germline V gene, CDR1 is SNHLY and CDR2 is FYNNEI. V gave up 11 bases and J gave up 3 bases; unmatched junction bases: 6. Here the CDR3 DNA reads TGTGCCGGTGGAGGGACAGACTATGGCTACACCTTC. Protein: CAGGGTDYGYTF. Combining the CDR3 with reference TRBV2 and TRBJ1-2 gives the whole variable domain EPEVTQTPSHQVTQMGQEVILRCVPISNHLYFYWYRQILGQKVEFLVSFYNNEISEKSEIFDDQFSVERPDGSNFTLKIRSTKLEDSAMYFCAGGGTDYGYTFGSGTRLTVV.

V and J are TRBV5-4 and TRBJ2-1; 11 nucleotides align to TRBD2. The germline V gene has CDR1 SGHNT and CDR2 YYREEE (reference sequence). J lost 8 bases, V lost 0 bases, and 7 bases had no gene match. The length of the CDR3 is 16 residues. Here the CDR3 reads CASSLGLAGGKDEQFF. For the CDR3, the DNA is TGTGCCAGCAGCTTGGGCCTAGCGGGGGGAAAGGATGAGCAGTTCTTC.

The rearrangement joins TRBV28 to TRBJ1-2; TRBD1 might be the D (5 bases). The CDR3 is made up of 12 amino acids. V lost 7 bases to trimming and J lost 6 bases, with 12 bases between them. The germline CDR1 and CDR2 sequences are MDHEN and SYDVKM. CDR3 sequence (DNA): TGTGCCAGCAACGGGGGTTGGGATGGCTACACCTTC. Amino acid sequence: CASNGGWDGYTF.

The chain employs TRBV9 and TRBJ1-2, with TRBD1 identical over 11 bases. Germline loops: CDR1 SGDLS, CDR2 YYNGEE. Germline trimming cut 1 base from V and 6 bases from J; bases unmatched to any gene: 8. CDR3 length: 16 amino acids. CDR3 bases: TGTGCCAGCAGCGTAATCGGACAGGGGGCAAGGGATGGCTACACCTTC. Its translation is CASSVIGQGARDGYTF.

The V gene is TRBV9, the J gene TRBJ2-1, with D perhaps TRBD1 (6 bases). CDR1 and CDR2 from the germline V gene are SGDLS and YYNGEE. This CDR3 region has 15 residues. V lost 0 bases and J lost 2, with 9 bases in between. Here the CDR3 reads CASSVVPGAYNEQFF. In DNA form, the CDR3 reads TGTGCCAGCAGCGTAGTACCAGGGGCCTACAATGAGCAGTTCTTC.

The V gene is TRBV9, the J gene TRBJ1-1; D is uncertain. The CDR3 totals 12 residues. Trimming pared 7 bases from V and 3 bases from J, leaving 10 bases between. Per the germline V gene, CDR1 is SGDLS and CDR2 is YYNGEE. The DNA for the CDR3 is TGTGCCAGCGGCAAACGGGACACTGAAGCTTTCTTT. This gives the protein CASGKRDTEAFF.

This clone was seen a single time. The rearrangement uses TRBV19 and TRBJ2-7; D is uncertain. The CDR3 extends over 14 amino acids. Germline-derived CDR1 and CDR2 are LNHDA and SQIVND (reference sequence). The germline V and J ends were trimmed by 5 bases and 2 bases, with 13 bases remaining between them. The CDR3, as DNA: TGTGCCAGTAGTCTGGGCGCAGGAACCTACGAGCAGTACTTC. Translating gives CASSLGAGTYEQYF.

The J gene is TRBJ2-5, the V gene TRBV29-1; 10 bases fit TRBD2. The CDR3 totals 14 residues. The trim removed 4 bases at V and 4 bases at J, leaving 6 bases unmatched. Germline-derived CDR1 and CDR2 are SQVTM and ANQGSEA. The CDR3, as DNA: TGCAGCGTTGCCAGCGGGGGGGCCGGAGAGACCCAGTACTTC. Protein sequence: CSVASGGAGETQYF.

The CDR3 protein is CASSFTDRGNTEAFF. In DNA, the CDR3 is TGTGCCAGCAGTTTCACGGACAGGGGGAACACTGAAGCTTTCTTT. This rearrangement joins TRBV6-6 to TRBJ1-1; 9 nucleotides match TRBD1. The germline CDR1 and CDR2 sequences are MNHNY and SVGAGI (reference sequence). The CDR3 sequence is 15 residues long. Germline trimming cut 4 bases from V and 1 base from J; bases unmatched to any gene: 4.

J is TRBJ2-5 and V is TRBV27; 8 nucleotides match TRBD2. V lost 6 bases and J lost 2; bases outside the gene matches: 5. Germline loops: CDR1 MNHEY, CDR2 SMNVEV (reference sequence). This CDR3 contains 14 residues. CDR3 sequence (DNA): TGTGCCAGCAGGACCACTAGCGGACAAGAGACCCAGTACTTC. Translation: CASRTTSGQETQYF.

The chain joins TRBV19 to TRBJ1-3, with D tentatively TRBD1 (6 bases). Germline V gives CDR1 LNHDA, CDR2 SQIVND (reference sequence). V lost 5 bases and J 1 base, leaving 12 bases between the germline ends. This CDR3 spans 15 amino acids. CDR3 in amino acids: CASSDDRLSGNTIYF. Here the CDR3 DNA reads TGTGCCAGTAGTGACGACAGGTTATCTGGAAACACCATATATTTT.

This rearrangement joins TRBV9 to TRBJ2-7; TRBD1 matches at 7 bases. This CDR3 spans 15 amino acids. J gave up 2 bases and V 0 bases, and 5 bases lay outside the gene matches. Germline CDR1 and CDR2: SGDLS and YYNGEE. In DNA, the CDR3 is TGTGCCAGCAGCGTAGCCCCGACAGGGACCTACGAGCAGTACTTC. This codes for CASSVAPTGTYEQYF.

The chain combines TRBV5-1 with TRBJ2-7; the D gene is possibly TRBD1 (6 bases). The CDR3 extends over 13 amino acids. V was shortened by 3 bases and J by 0 bases, with 7 bases between the two germline ends. Germline values: CDR1 SGHRS, CDR2 YFSETQ. CDR3 nucleotide sequence: TGCGCCAGCAGCTGGGACACCTCCTACGAGCAGTACTTC. Encoded protein: CASSWDTSYEQYF.

The gene calls are TRBV28 and TRBJ1-2; a weak D match, TRBD1 (6 bases). CDR3 size: 12 residues. The germline V gene encodes CDR1 MDHEN and CDR2 SYDVKM. The ends were cut back, 6 bases at V and 7 bases at J, with 12 bases in the middle. DNA of the CDR3: TGTGCCAGCAGGCCTGGACAGTCTGGCTACACCTTC. It encodes CASRPGQSGYTF.

The chain has TRBV5-1 and TRBJ1-3; D unclear. V was pared by 4 bases and J by 0 bases, with 11 bases between. The CDR3 runs 15 residues. Per the germline V gene, CDR1 is SGHRS and CDR2 is YFSETQ. The CDR3 region is CASSLPGSSGNTIYF. The CDR3 DNA reads as TGCGCCAGCAGCCTCCCAGGATCCTCTGGAAACACCATATATTTT.

The chain recombines TRBV5-1 with TRBJ2-7, with 9 nucleotides matching TRBD2. The germline gives CDR1 SGHRS, CDR2 YFSETQ. After removal of 2 bases from V and 5 bases from J, the junction contained 5 bases not matched to a gene. CDR3 length: 14 residues. This chain's CDR3 is CASSLGTSYNEQYF. CDR3 DNA: TGCGCCAGCAGCTTAGGGACTAGCTACAACGAGCAGTACTTC. The full variable domain, rest sourced from reference TRBV5-1 and TRBJ2-7, is KAGVTQTPRYLIKTRGQQVTLSCSPISGHRSVSWYQQTPGQGLQFLFEYFSETQRNKGNFPGRFSGRQFSNSRSEMNVSTLELGDSALYLCASSLGTSYNEQYFGPGTRLTVT.

The table lists this clone with a few counts. This chain links TRBV4-3 with TRBJ1-2; the D gene is possibly TRBD1 (5 bases). Germline-derived CDR1 and CDR2 are LGHNA and YSLEER. The CDR3 sequence is 17 residues long. Trimming left V 0 bases short and J 5 bases short, with 19 bases between. The CDR3 DNA follows: TGCGCCAGCAGCCAAGATAGTCCGGGCGCCCGGGGGTATGGCTACACCTTC. The encoded protein is CASSQDSPGARGYGYTF.

The CDR3, as DNA: TGTGCCAGCAGCCAAGAAGACAGGGTGGGTCCTGAAGCTTTCTTT. Protein sequence: CASSQEDRVGPEAFF. The chain uses TRBV4-2 and TRBJ1-1; 7 bases are a match to TRBD1. V was pared by 0 bases and J by 6 bases, with 7 bases of the junction left unmatched. CDR3 length equals 15 residues. Looked up from germline, CDR1 is LGHNA and CDR2 is YNFKEQ.

Comments on this clone: Sequence at one end of the junction differs from germline and may be a read error. The chain combines TRBV7-9 with TRBJ1-6; 8 nucleotides align to TRBD1. Germline V lookup: CDR1 SEHNR, CDR2 FQNEAQ (reference sequence). The CDR3 is 14 residues long. CDR3 nucleotides: TGTTCCAGCAGCTTAGGACAGGGTAATTCACCCCTCCACTTT. Its protein is CSSSLGQGNSPLHF.

V usage is TRBV4-1 and J usage is TRBJ2-6; TRBD1 is a possible D gene (5 bases). V gave up 0 bases and J gave up 0 bases, with 15 bases separating them. Germline-derived CDR1 and CDR2 are MGHRA and YSYEKL. The CDR3 covers 19 residues. CDR3 amino acids: CASSQDLVQASSGANVLTF. In DNA form, the CDR3 reads TGCGCCAGCAGCCAAGATCTTGTACAGGCGAGCTCTGGGGCCAACGTCCTGACTTTC.

V is TRBV2 and J is TRBJ1-3, with 7 bases aligning to TRBD1. Germline V gene lookup returns CDR1 SNHLY and CDR2 FYNNEI. The CDR3 is 13 residues long. Trimming at V came to 5 bases and at J to 8 bases, leaving 6 bases not matched to a gene. CDR3 sequence: CASSFVRGDTIYF. The CDR3 bases are TGTGCCAGCAGTTTCGTCAGGGGGGACACCATATATTTT.